Presented here are 25 T cell receptor beta chains from one specimen sequenced in a study of Graves' ophthalmopathy and Graves' hyperthyroidism. Researchers took RNA transcripts and amplified TCR beta CDR3 regions from them. The first round was an RT-PCR with HTBI primers, and the second round was a multiplex PCR. Each CDR3 protein gets one entry after TCRdb re-called the multiplex PCR reads with MiXCR. The table lists 350,000 to 400,000 distinct CDR3 sequences, about 16% of them singletons. The sequenced sample consisted of peripheral blood. Receptors were obtained from a woman under 30 with Graves' ophthalmopathy.

The table lists this clonotype with many counts. The chain uses TRBV20-1 and TRBJ2-5; D remains ambiguous. The V and J ends lost 6 bases and 1 base respectively, with 15 bases between them. CDR3 length: 14 amino acids. In germline, CDR1 is DFQATT, CDR2 SNEGSKA (reference sequence). Here the CDR3 reads CSASRQPLQETQYF. The CDR3 DNA reads TGCAGTGCGAGCAGGCAGCCGCTCCAAGAGACCCAGTACTTC.

This clonotype was observed at least ten times. The chain couples TRBV10-2 to TRBJ1-1; D ambiguous. Germline V gene lookup returns CDR1 WSHSY and CDR2 SAAADI. The CDR3 sequence is 12 residues long. V lost 4 bases and J 3 bases, leaving 6 bases between the germline ends. CDR3 sequence reads: CASSVSYTEAFF. Here the CDR3 DNA reads TGCGCCAGCAGTGTATCGTACACTGAAGCTTTCTTT.

This clonotype has a count of ten or more. This chain connects TRBV6-4 to TRBJ2-7; a possible D gene is TRBD1 (6 bases). The germline CDR1 and CDR2 sequences are MRHNA and SNTAGT. This CDR3 has 17 amino acids. Trimming shortened V by 5 bases and J by 6 bases, and 26 bases separated the two germline ends. The chain's CDR3 is CASSRPRVGGYRLEQYF. CDR3 sequence (DNA): TGTGCCAGCAGTCGACCTCGGGTAGGGGGTTATCGGCTCGAGCAGTACTTC.

This clonotype has at least ten counts. The J gene is TRBJ2-7, the V gene TRBV10-1; TRBD1 agrees at 7 bases. CDR3 size: 13 residues. The germline V gene has CDR1 WNHNN and CDR2 SYGVQD (reference sequence). V dropped 10 bases and J dropped 5; count of bases not matched to a gene: 11. The CDR3 here is CAIHRGEVHEQYF. CDR3 DNA sequence: TGCGCCATCCACAGGGGTGAGGTCCACGAGCAGTACTTC.

The table lists this clonotype with many counts. The V call is TRBV9, the J call TRBJ2-2; D tentatively fits TRBD1 or TRBD2 (5 bases each). This CDR3 spans 18 amino acids. Trimming took 3 bases from V and 5 from J, leaving 23 bases between them. From germline, CDR1 is SGDLS and CDR2 YYNGEE. The CDR3 loop reads CASSAPGPTGLATGELFF. The CDR3 region has the DNA TGTGCCAGCAGCGCACCGGGACCGACTGGTCTTGCGACCGGGGAGCTGTTTTTT.

This clonotype was counted many times. The chain combines TRBV30 with TRBJ2-6; D is uncertain. The CDR3 is 16 amino acids. V lost 2 bases, J lost 1 base, and 12 bases lay in between. Germline CDR1 GTSNPN, CDR2 SVGIG (reference sequence). In DNA form, the CDR3 reads TGTGCCTGGAGTTTACCAATTGGGTCTGGGGCCAACGTCCTGACTTTC. It yields the protein CAWSLPIGSGANVLTF.

This clonotype was observed many times. This chain links TRBV28 with TRBJ1-5; no clear D gene. The germline V and J ends were trimmed by 7 bases and 7 bases, with 17 bases remaining between them. The CDR3 runs to 14 residues. Germline V gene lookup returns CDR1 MDHEN and CDR2 SYDVKM. CDR3 sequence: CASTPRTFDQPQHF. The CDR3 DNA reads TGTGCCAGCACCCCGAGGACCTTTGACCAGCCCCAGCATTTT.

The chain recombines TRBV30 with TRBJ1-5, with D possibly TRBD1 on 5 matching bases. Trimming stripped 2 bases from V and 2 bases from J, with 10 bases between. Germline V gene data show CDR1 as GTSNPN and CDR2 as SVGIG (reference sequence). The CDR3 length is 14 residues. CDR3 DNA: TGTGCCTGGAGTTTCAGGGCTGGCAATCAGCCCCAGCATTTT. Translating gives CAWSFRAGNQPQHF.

This clonotype was recorded many times. The chain has TRBV11-2 and TRBJ2-2; D is perhaps TRBD2 (6 bases). This CDR3 has 16 residues. Germline V gene lookup returns CDR1 SGHAT and CDR2 FQNNGV. Trimming pared 6 bases from V and 6 bases from J, leaving 20 bases between. The CDR3 sequence: CASSAWVREIAGELFF. CDR3 coding DNA: TGTGCCAGCAGTGCTTGGGTGCGGGAAATAGCCGGGGAGCTGTTTTTT.

This clonotype was observed many times. The chain has TRBV28 and TRBJ1-1; possibly TRBD1 for D (6 bases). The germline gives CDR1 MDHEN, CDR2 SYDVKM. The CDR3 consists of 11 residues. Trimming took 10 bases from V and 4 from J, leaving 10 bases between them. The CDR3 nucleotides read TGTGCCATTAGGGGGTCCACTGAAGCTTTCTTT. Residues: CAIRGSTEAFF.

The table lists this clonotype with many counts. The J gene is TRBJ2-7, the V gene TRBV6-1; possibly TRBD1 or TRBD2 for D (5 bases each). Germline CDR1 MNHNS, CDR2 SASEGT. The CDR3 consists of 13 residues. V shed 11 bases and J shed 1 base, with 15 bases lying between them. CDR3: CAYRPRESYEQYF. The CDR3 DNA reads as TGTGCCTACAGACCCAGGGAGTCCTACGAGCAGTACTTC.

There are many counts of this clonotype. V is TRBV4-3 and J is TRBJ2-7, with 7 bases lining up with TRBD2. Germline lookup yields CDR1 LGHNA and CDR2 YSLEER. The CDR3 extends over 15 amino acids. J gave up 0 bases and V 1 base, and 3 bases lay outside the gene matches. Written as DNA, the CDR3 is TGCGCCAGCAGCCAAGCGCGGGGGAGCTCCTACGAGCAGTACTTC. Encoded protein: CASSQARGSSYEQYF.

This clonotype has ten or more counts. V gene TRBV10-3 combines with J gene TRBJ1-1, with 7 nucleotides matching TRBD1. Unmatched junction bases numbered 4, after V lost 0 bases and J lost 6 bases. There are 14 residues in the CDR3. Per the germline V gene, CDR1 is ENHRY and CDR2 is SYGVKD. The CDR3 coding sequence is TGTGCCATCAGTGAGTCTAGACAGGGCGCTGAAGCTTTCTTT. It codes for CAISESRQGAEAFF.

This clonotype has a count of ten or more. This chain joins TRBV3-1 and TRBJ2-7; 9 bases align to TRBD2. Per the germline V gene, CDR1 is LGHDT and CDR2 is YNNKEL (reference sequence). The length of the CDR3 is 17 residues. The ends lost 3 bases at V and 3 bases at J; junction bases unmatched: 12. The CDR3 coding sequence is TGTGCCAGCAGCCATAATCAGGCAGCGGGAGGCCGCTACGAGCAGTACTTC. Translating it yields CASSHNQAAGGRYEQYF.

This clonotype was seen at least ten times. This chain joins TRBV12-3 or TRBV12-4 and TRBJ1-6; a possible D gene is TRBD1 (5 bases). V dropped 1 base and J dropped 14 bases, with 9 bases sitting between them. The CDR3 runs 12 residues. The CDR3 nucleotides read TGTGCCAGCAGTTTAGTAGGGGCGGCCCTCCACTTT. Translation gives CASSLVGAALHF.

This clonotype has a count of ten or more. The chain recombines TRBV20-1 with TRBJ2-7; unclear D gene. This CDR3 contains 12 residues. V lost 5 bases and J 5 bases, leaving 13 bases between the germline ends. The germline gives CDR1 DFQATT, CDR2 SNEGSKA (reference sequence). The CDR3 here is CSASTEDDEQYF. The CDR3 bases are TGCAGTGCTTCTACAGAGGACGACGAGCAGTACTTC.

This clonotype was observed many times. This chain links TRBV2 with TRBJ1-1, with 9 nucleotides matching TRBD1. Losses at the gene ends were 11 bases for V and 8 bases for J; bases not matched to a gene: 9. Germline lookup yields CDR1 SNHLY and CDR2 FYNNEI. This CDR3 has 12 residues. Here the CDR3 reads CAAPGQGGEAFF. The CDR3 DNA sequence: TGTGCCGCCCCGGGACAGGGCGGGGAAGCTTTCTTT.

This clonotype was recorded many times. The J gene is TRBJ1-1, the V gene TRBV7-8; TRBD1 might be the D (5 bases). In germline, CDR1 is SGHVS, CDR2 FQNEAQ. The ends were cut back, 2 bases at V and 2 bases at J, with 15 bases in the middle. CDR3 size: 16 residues. CDR3 sequence reads: CASSLKDGGRNTEAFF. CDR3 in DNA: TGTGCCAGCAGCTTAAAGGACGGGGGAAGAAACACTGAAGCTTTCTTT.

This clonotype has ten or more counts. J is TRBJ1-5 and V is TRBV20-1, with 8 bases matching TRBD1. CDR1 and CDR2 (germline): DFQATT, SNEGSKA (reference sequence). The CDR3 loop spans 15 amino acids. With 6 bases clipped from V and 0 bases from J, the junction kept 7 bases outside the gene matches. As DNA, the CDR3 is TGCAGTGCCGGCCGGACAGGGCTTAGCAATCAGCCCCAGCATTTT. Protein product: CSAGRTGLSNQPQHF.

This clonotype was counted many times. The V gene is TRBV12-3 or TRBV12-4, the J gene TRBJ2-7; D remains unclear. This CDR3 contains 14 residues. Trimming took off 3 bases at V and 4 bases at J, with 13 bases between the two ends. The CDR3 loop is CASSFGQMRYEQYF. The CDR3, as DNA: TGTGCCAGCAGTTTCGGCCAGATGAGGTACGAGCAGTACTTC.

In its sample, this clonotype was seen many times. V gene TRBV6-5 combines with J gene TRBJ2-7; TRBD1 matches at 7 bases. J lost 3 bases, V lost 6 bases, and 5 bases had no gene match. This CDR3 is 13 amino acids long. Germline CDR1 MNHEY, CDR2 SVGAGI. This CDR3 reads CASSRDSLYEQYF. The CDR3 DNA reads as TGTGCCAGCAGCAGGGACAGCCTCTACGAGCAGTACTTC.

This clonotype was counted at least ten times. In DNA form, the CDR3 reads TGCGCCAGCAGCTTCGACAGGGCACAAGAGACCCAGTACTTC. Translating gives CASSFDRAQETQYF. This sequence joins TRBV5-1 and TRBJ2-5; 7 nucleotides agree with TRBD1. The trim removed 2 bases at V and 2 bases at J, leaving 3 bases unmatched. The CDR3 contains 14 residues. The germline V gene encodes CDR1 SGHRS and CDR2 YFSETQ.

The sample holds many counts of this clonotype. The chain is built from TRBV10-3 and TRBJ2-7; the D gene is possibly TRBD1 (6 bases). The CDR3 has 11 residues. Germline CDR1 reads ENHRY; CDR2 reads SYGVKD. Between the trimmed V and J ends, which lost 5 bases and 5 bases, there was a span of 7 bases. The CDR3 loop reads CAISRQDEQYF. In DNA, the CDR3 is TGTGCCATCAGTAGACAGGACGAGCAGTACTTC.

In its sample, this clonotype was seen many times. The rearrangement uses TRBV4-3 and TRBJ1-2, with TRBD1 matching over 9 bases. The CDR3 has 16 amino acids. Germline V gives CDR1 LGHNA, CDR2 YSLEER. V gave up 2 bases and J gave up 1 base; unmatched junction bases: 5. CDR3 sequence reads: CASSQRPGQGNYGYTF. The CDR3 DNA is TGCGCCAGCAGCCAACGTCCGGGACAGGGTAACTATGGCTACACCTTC.

This clonotype has ten or more counts. The chain's CDR3 is CASSYLTGVNSPLHF. The CDR3, as DNA: TGTGCCAGCAGTTACTTGACAGGGGTAAATTCACCCCTCCACTTT. This chain joins TRBV6-5 and TRBJ1-6; 8 bases agree with TRBD1. V shed 1 base and J 7 bases; nucleotides not matched to a gene: 3. The CDR3 sequence is 15 residues long. In germline, CDR1 is MNHEY, CDR2 SVGAGI.